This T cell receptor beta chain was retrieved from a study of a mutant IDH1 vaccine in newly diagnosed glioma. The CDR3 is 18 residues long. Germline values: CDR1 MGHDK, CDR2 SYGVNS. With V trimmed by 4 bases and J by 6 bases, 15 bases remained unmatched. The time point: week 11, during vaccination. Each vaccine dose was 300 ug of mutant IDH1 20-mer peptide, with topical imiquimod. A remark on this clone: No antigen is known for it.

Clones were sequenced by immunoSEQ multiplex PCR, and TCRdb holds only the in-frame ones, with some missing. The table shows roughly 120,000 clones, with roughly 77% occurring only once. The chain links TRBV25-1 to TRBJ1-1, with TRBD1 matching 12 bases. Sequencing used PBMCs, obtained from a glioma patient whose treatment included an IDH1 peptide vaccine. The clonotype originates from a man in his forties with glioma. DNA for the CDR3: TGTGCCAGCAGTGTAGTCGTCGGGACAGGGGGCGCGGGGGCTGAAGCTTTCTTT. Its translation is CASSVVVGTGGAGAEAFF. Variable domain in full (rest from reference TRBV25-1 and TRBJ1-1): EADIYQTPRYLVIGTGKKITLECSQTMGHDKMYWYQQDPGMELHLIHYSYGVNSTEKGDLSSESTVSRIRTEHFPLTLESARPSHTSQYLCASSVVVGTGGAGAEAFFGQGTRLTVV.